A selection of T cell receptor beta chains follows, all from one sample in a study of vaccination and CD4 T cells after COVID-19. No cognate antigen is known for these TCRs. Each CDR3 protein is one row after TCRdb ran MiXCR on the PCR reads. The sample has roughly 15,000 distinct CDR3 sequences; less than 30% are singletons. Sequenced sample: cultured CD4+ T cells from blood. The origin of the receptors is a human donor with COVID-19. Both conserved end residues are part of each CDR3. Each record gives: D gene, J gene, clone size, V gene, CDR3 length, CDR3 DNA, CDR3 protein. The D gene is left open where the match is weak. Clone size is stated in some rows and not others, as once, few, many or a class when expanded.

>.|TRBJ2-4|few|TRBV6-1|16
TGTGCCAGCAGTGAATCAGGGGCTATCGACAAAAACATTCAGTACTTC
CASSESGAIDKNIQYF
>TRBD2|TRBJ2-3|.|TRBV2|14
TGTGCCAGCAGAGGAGCGGGGCCCACAGATACGCAGTATTTT
CASRGAGPTDTQYF
>TRBD2|TRBJ2-4|few|TRBV7-9|18
TGTGCCAGCAGCTTATGGAGCGGGGCGACCTATAGCAAAAACATTCAGTACTTC
CASSLWSGATYSKNIQYF
>.|TRBJ1-3|once|TRBV18|16
TGTGCCAGCTCACCTGCGTTTGAAGCAAGTAGAAACACCATATATTTT
CASSPAFEASRNTIYF
>TRBD2|TRBJ2-7|.|TRBV6-1|15
TGTGCCAGCACCCCTGGGACTACGCTTTCCTACGAGCAGTACTTC
CASTPGTTLSYEQYF
>.|TRBJ2-5|few|TRBV11-2|15
TGTGCCAGCAGCTTAGATGGGAGGCCTTGGGAGACCCAGTACTTC
CASSLDGRPWETQYF
>TRBD1|TRBJ1-2|.|TRBV12-3/TRBV12-4|14
TGTGCCAGCAGTTCCGACAGGGGGGGGTATGGCTACACCTTC
CASSSDRGGYGYTF
>.|TRBJ2-3|few|TRBV11-3|17
TGTGCCAGCAGCGCCAAAGGGCAAAAACGGCGCACAGATACGCAGTATTTT
CASSAKGQKRRTDTQYF
>TRBD2|TRBJ2-3|few|TRBV11-3|17
TGTGCCAGCAGCTCCCCCTCTGGTAGCGGGGGCACAGATACGCAGTATTTT
CASSSPSGSGGTDTQYF
>TRBD2|TRBJ2-1|.|TRBV11-3|14
TGTGCCAGCAGCCCCGGGACTAGCGTCCTGCAGCAGTTCTTC
CASSPGTSVLQQFF
>.|TRBJ1-5|few|TRBV12-3/TRBV12-4|16
TGTGCCAGCAGTTTGGGGGCAGGGCGACGCAATCAGCCCCAGCATTTT
CASSLGAGRRNQPQHF
>TRBD2|TRBJ2-3|.|TRBV6-2/TRBV6-3|14
TGTGCCAGCACACTAGCGGGGGGCACAGATACGCAGTATTTT
CASTLAGGTDTQYF
>TRBD1|TRBJ1-5|few|TRBV10-1|15
TGCGCCAGCAGTGAGTCGGGGACAGGGATGCAGCCCCAGCATTTT
CASSESGTGMQPQHF
>.|TRBJ2-2|few|TRBV6-2/TRBV6-3|16
TGTGCCAGCAGTTACTCTGGGGGCAGGGATCCCGGGGAGCTGTTTTTT
CASSYSGGRDPGELFF
>.|TRBJ1-2|few|TRBV6-4|16
TGTGCCAGCAGTGACTCTTGGGGACCCCGTCTAGGTGGCTACACCTTC
CASSDSWGPRLGGYTF
>TRBD1|TRBJ2-5|.|TRBV10-3|17
TGTGCCATCAGTGAACCTTTGGGACAGGGGGGACAAGAGACCCAGTACTTC
CAISEPLGQGGQETQYF